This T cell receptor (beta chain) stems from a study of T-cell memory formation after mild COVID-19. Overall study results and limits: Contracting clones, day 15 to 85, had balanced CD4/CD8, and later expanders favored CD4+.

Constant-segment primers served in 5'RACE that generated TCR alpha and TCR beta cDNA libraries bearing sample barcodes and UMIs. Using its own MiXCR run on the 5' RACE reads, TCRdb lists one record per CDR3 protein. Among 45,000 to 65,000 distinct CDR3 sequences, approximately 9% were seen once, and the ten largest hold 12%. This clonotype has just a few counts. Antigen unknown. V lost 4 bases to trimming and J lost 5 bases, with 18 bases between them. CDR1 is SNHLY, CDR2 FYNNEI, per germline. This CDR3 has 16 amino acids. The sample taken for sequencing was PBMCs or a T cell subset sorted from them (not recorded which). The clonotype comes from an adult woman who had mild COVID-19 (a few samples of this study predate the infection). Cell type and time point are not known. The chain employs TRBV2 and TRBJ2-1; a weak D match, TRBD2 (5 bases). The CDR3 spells CASSVLGRGPHNEQFF. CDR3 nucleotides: TGTGCCAGCAGTGTGTTGGGCAGAGGGCCCCACAATGAGCAGTTCTTC.